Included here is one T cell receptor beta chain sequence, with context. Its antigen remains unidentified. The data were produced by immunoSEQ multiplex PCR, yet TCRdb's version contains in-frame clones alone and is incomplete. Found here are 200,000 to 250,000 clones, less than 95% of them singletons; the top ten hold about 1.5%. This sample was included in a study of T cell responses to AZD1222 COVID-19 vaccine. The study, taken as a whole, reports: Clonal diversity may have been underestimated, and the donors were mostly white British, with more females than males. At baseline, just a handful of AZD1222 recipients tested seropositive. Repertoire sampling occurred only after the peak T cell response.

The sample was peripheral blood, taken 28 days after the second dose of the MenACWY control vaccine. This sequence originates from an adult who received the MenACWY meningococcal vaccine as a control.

As DNA, the CDR3 is TGTGCCTGGAGGATACCGGGACAGCGTAATCAGCCCCAGCATTTT. It yields the protein CAWRIPGQRNQPQHF. The rearrangement joins TRBV30 to TRBJ1-5, with 7 bases that match TRBD1. Germline loops: CDR1 GTSNPN, CDR2 SVGIG (reference sequence). CDR3 length equals 15 residues. The V and J ends lost 3 bases and 4 bases, in that order; junction bases with no gene match: 9.